The 28 T cell receptor beta chains in this list originate from one sample, sequenced in a study of shared clonotypes between healthy human individuals. The repertoire was sequenced with immunoSEQ multiplex PCR; TCRdb's copy has only in-frame clones and lacks some. This sample has 450,000 to 650,000 clones, with roughly 72% found just once. Sequencing was performed on PBMCs. The receptors come from a woman between 35 and 50 years old in good health. Some clones in this sample may be carry-over from other donors' samples.

A word on this clone: Since a much larger clone is just one base distant, this may be a read error. The rearrangement uses TRBV30 and TRBJ2-5; TRBD2 might be the D (5 bases). This CDR3 is 13 amino acids long. Germline-derived CDR1 and CDR2 are GTSNPN and SVGIG (reference sequence). CDR3 residues: CVRRTPGQETQYF. CDR3 nucleotide sequence: TGTGTCCGGAGGACCCCTGGTCAAGAGACCCAGTACTTC.

This clone appeared a few times. The chain carries TRBV5-1 and TRBJ2-1; D call uncertain. The germline CDR1 and CDR2 sequences are SGHRS and YFSETQ. This CDR3 has 14 residues. The V gene lost 7 bases and the J gene lost 1 base, with 12 bases spanning the gap. The CDR3: CASGLGNSYNEQFF. For the CDR3, the DNA is TGCGCCAGCGGGTTAGGGAATTCCTACAATGAGCAGTTCTTC.

V is TRBV5-1 and J is TRBJ2-2; 9 bases match TRBD1. The CDR3 is made up of 16 amino acids. The germline CDR1 and CDR2 sequences are SGHRS and YFSETQ. V gave up 6 bases and J gave up 1 base; unmatched junction bases: 7. As DNA, the CDR3 is TGCGCCAGCATGCTTCCGGGACAGGGGAACACCGGGGAGCTGTTTTTT. Translated, it gives CASMLPGQGNTGELFF.

The chain couples TRBV30 to TRBJ2-4, with D perhaps given as TRBD1 or TRBD2 (7 bases each). V lost 1 base and J 9 bases, leaving 25 bases between the germline ends. CDR3 size: 17 residues. Germline V gene data show CDR1 as GTSNPN and CDR2 as SVGIG (reference sequence). Here the CDR3 reads CAWSAASGATGNPIQYF. In nucleotides, the CDR3 is TGTGCCTGGAGTGCCGCAAGCGGGGCGACAGGGAACCCCATTCAGTACTTC.

V gene TRBV11-2 combines with J gene TRBJ1-2; D is unclear. This CDR3 spans 15 amino acids. Trimming took off 6 bases at V and 4 bases at J, with 18 bases between the two ends. Germline V lookup: CDR1 SGHAT, CDR2 FQNNGV. The CDR3 region is CASRSPRGSSYGYTF. Written as DNA, the CDR3 is TGTGCCAGCAGATCCCCTCGCGGGTCTAGCTATGGCTACACCTTC.

The chain employs TRBV27 and TRBJ2-5; 12 positions agree with TRBD2. Germline lookup yields CDR1 MNHEY and CDR2 SMNVEV (reference sequence). This CDR3 has 18 amino acids. Germline trimming cut 2 bases from V and 5 bases from J; bases unmatched to any gene: 12. This CDR3 is CASSLKSLRLAGDETQYF. DNA of the CDR3: TGTGCCAGCAGTTTAAAGTCCCTCCGACTAGCGGGAGATGAGACCCAGTACTTC.

The chain has TRBV30 and TRBJ1-2; 7 bases match TRBD1. Germline CDR1 and CDR2: GTSNPN and SVGIG (reference sequence). Trimming cost V 1 base and J 8 bases; bases outside gene matches: 10. The CDR3 has 14 residues. In nucleotides, the CDR3 is TGTGCCTGGAGTGCAGAGACAGGGCCCCACGGCTACACCTTC. Amino acids: CAWSAETGPHGYTF. The complete variable domain, with remaining parts taken from reference TRBV30 and TRBJ1-2, reads SQTIHQWPATLVQPVGSPLSLECTVEGTSNPNLYWYRQAAGRGLQLLFYSVGIGQISSEVPQNLSASRPQDRQFILSSKKLLLSDSGFYLCAWSAETGPHGYTFGSGTRLTVV.

This chain links TRBV29-1 with TRBJ1-1; D may be TRBD1 (5 bases). Per germline, CDR1 SQVTM and CDR2 ANQGSEA. The V end lost 3 bases, the J end lost 4 bases, and 12 bases lay between the germline ends. This CDR3 contains 13 residues. CDR3 in amino acids: CSVDVVGGTEAFF. CDR3 DNA sequence: TGCAGCGTTGACGTGGTTGGGGGCACTGAAGCTTTCTTT.

This chain connects TRBV2 to TRBJ1-4; weak D call: TRBD1 (6 bases). With 8 bases removed from V and 1 base from J, the gap between germline ends came to 8 bases. Germline CDR1 reads SNHLY; CDR2 reads FYNNEI. There are 13 residues in the CDR3. CDR3 in DNA: TGTGCCAGCTCCAGGGGAACTAATGAAAAACTGTTTTTT. Amino acid sequence: CASSRGTNEKLFF. Looking up the rest from reference TRBV2 and TRBJ1-4 gives the full variable domain: EPEVTQTPSHQVTQMGQEVILRCVPISNHLYFYWYRQILGQKVEFLVSFYNNEISEKSEIFDDQFSVERPDGSNFTLKIRSTKLEDSAMYFCASSRGTNEKLFFGSGTQLSVL.

The chain carries TRBV5-5 and TRBJ1-1, with D tentatively TRBD1 (5 bases). The V and J ends lost 2 bases and 1 base respectively, with 12 bases between them. CDR1 and CDR2 from the germline V gene are SGHKS and YYEKEE (reference sequence). The CDR3 spans 15 residues. CDR3 nucleotides: TGTGCCAGCAGCTTTATGGGGGACCCGAACACTGAAGCTTTCTTT. Its translation is CASSFMGDPNTEAFF.

The J gene is TRBJ2-1, the V gene TRBV29-1; 8 bases agree with TRBD2. The CDR3 loop spans 13 amino acids. CDR1 is SQVTM and CDR2 is ANQGSEA in the germline V gene. The ends lost 5 bases at V and 1 base at J; junction bases unmatched: 1. CDR3 amino acids: CSVREGSYNEQFF. CDR3 DNA: TGCAGCGTTCGGGAGGGGTCCTACAATGAGCAGTTCTTC.

About this clone itself: The same CDR3 is also encoded by other DNA sequences in this sample. The chain couples TRBV18 to TRBJ1-1; D gene unclear. Germline V gene data show CDR1 as KGHSH and CDR2 as LQKENI. The CDR3 sequence is 13 residues long. Deletions cut 3 bases from V and 1 base from J, with 6 bases between. CDR3 bases: TGTGCCAGCTCACCGGCTCCGAACACTGAAGCTTTCTTT. Translation: CASSPAPNTEAFF.

CDR3 DNA sequence: TGTGCCAGCAGCGCCTTACAGGGAACGGTTACTGAAGCTTTCTTT. Residues: CASSALQGTVTEAFF. The rearrangement uses TRBV9 and TRBJ1-1, with TRBD1 as a possible D gene (6 bases). The CDR3 spans 15 residues. Germline loops: CDR1 SGDLS, CDR2 YYNGEE. V was trimmed by 3 bases and J by 5 bases, leaving 17 bases between them. The whole variable domain, remainder taken from reference TRBV9 and TRBJ1-1, is DSGVTQTPKHLITATGQRVTLRCSPRSGDLSVYWYQQSLDQGLQFLIQYYNGEERAKGNILERFSAQQFPDLHSELNLSSLELGDSALYFCASSALQGTVTEAFFGQGTRLTVV.

The chain joins TRBV5-1 to TRBJ2-7; TRBD2 matches at 14 bases. CDR1 and CDR2 (germline): SGHRS, YFSETQ. Trimming cost V 1 base and J 10 bases; bases outside gene matches: 4. This CDR3 is built from 14 residues. The CDR3 nucleotides are TGCGCCAGCAGCTTGACGGGACTAGCGGGAGAACAGTACTTC. Translation: CASSLTGLAGEQYF.

V and J are TRBV9 and TRBJ2-7, with D unclear. The V end lost 2 bases, the J end lost 7 bases, and 7 bases lay between the germline ends. This CDR3 comprises 11 residues. Germline V lookup: CDR1 SGDLS, CDR2 YYNGEE. CDR3 loop: CASSVGFEQYF. CDR3 nucleotides: TGTGCCAGCAGCGTGGGGTTTGAGCAGTACTTC.

The chain links TRBV29-1 to TRBJ1-5; D possibly corresponds to TRBD1 (5 bases). The length of the CDR3 is 14 residues. Trimming shortened V by 2 bases and J by 7 bases, and 15 bases separated the two germline ends. Germline V gene lookup returns CDR1 SQVTM and CDR2 ANQGSEA. DNA for the CDR3: TGCAGCGTTGAACCCTCCGGCGAGGGGCAGCCCCAGCATTTT. Amino acids: CSVEPSGEGQPQHF. The full variable domain, its missing parts supplied by reference TRBV29-1 and TRBJ1-5, is SAVISQKPSRDICQRGTSLTIQCQVDSQVTMMFWYRQQPGQSLTLIATANQGSEATYESGFVIDKFPISRPNLTFSTLTVSNMSPEDSSIYLCSVEPSGEGQPQHFGDGTRLSIL.

This rearrangement joins TRBV4-2 to TRBJ1-1; TRBD1 aligns across 9 bases. The CDR3 extends over 15 amino acids. Germline values: CDR1 LGHNA, CDR2 YNFKEQ. The J segment lost 3 bases and the V segment lost 4 bases, leaving 6 bases of the junction unmatched. The chain's CDR3 is CASSRTDRGDTEAFF. CDR3 bases: TGTGCCAGCAGCCGAACCGACAGGGGGGACACTGAAGCTTTCTTT.

CDR3 DNA: TGTGCCAGCAGTTACCCTCACGGAGGTTCCTACAATGAGCAGTTCTTC. Its translation: CASSYPHGGSYNEQFF. The chain is built from TRBV25-1 and TRBJ2-1; possibly TRBD2 for D (5 bases). The CDR3 runs to 16 residues. Trimming stripped 5 bases from V and 1 base from J, with 15 bases between. The V gene's germline CDR1 is MGHDK and CDR2 SYGVNS.

The chain recombines TRBV4-1 with TRBJ1-1, with 9 bases that match TRBD1. Germline assignment: CDR1 MGHRA and CDR2 YSYEKL. Unmatched junction bases numbered 7, after V lost 2 bases and J lost 0 bases. The CDR3 loop spans 17 amino acids. The DNA of the CDR3 is TGCGCCAGCAGCCAAAGAGGGACAGGGTCAATGAACACTGAAGCTTTCTTT. Translating gives CASSQRGTGSMNTEAFF.

This chain uses TRBV28 with TRBJ2-1; TRBD1 aligns across 11 bases. Germline trimming cut 5 bases from V and 8 bases from J; bases unmatched to any gene: 8. CDR3 length: 15 amino acids. In germline, CDR1 is MDHEN, CDR2 SYDVKM. The CDR3 region is CASSDWDRGTDEQFF. The CDR3 DNA is TGTGCCAGCAGTGATTGGGACAGGGGGACAGATGAGCAGTTCTTC. The entire variable domain, with the rest obtained from reference TRBV28 and TRBJ2-1, is as follows: DVKVTQSSRYLVKRTGEKVFLECVQDMDHENMFWYRQDPGLGLRLIYFSYDVKMKEKGDIPEGYSVSREKKERFSLILESASTNQTSMYLCASSDWDRGTDEQFFGPGTRLTVL.

About this clone itself: A far larger clone differs by one base, so this is likely a read error. No DNA is shown, since the ends of the CDR3 on it are uncertain; the CDR3 is the one TCRdb lists. V and J are TRBV30 and TRBJ1-1; the D call TRBD1 from the table was never checked on the DNA. Inclusive of both ends, the CDR3 amounts to 12 amino acids. Germline assignment: CDR1 GTSNPN and CDR2 SVGIG (reference sequence). The CDR3 sequence: CAWGPGNTEAIF.

A remark on this clone: The likely explanation is a read error, given a far larger clone one base away. The V gene is TRBV30, the J gene TRBJ2-5; D is unclear. This CDR3 has 14 residues. CDR1 GTSNPN and CDR2 SVGIG come from the germline V gene (reference sequence). The germline V and J ends were trimmed by 0 bases and 4 bases, with 12 bases remaining between them. For the CDR3, the DNA is TGTGCCTGGAGTGTTGGAGCGCGGCGAGAGACCCAGTACTTC. It specifies CAWSVGARRETQYF.

The chain is built from TRBV9 and TRBJ2-3; TRBD2 agrees at 7 bases. Germline V gene lookup returns CDR1 SGDLS and CDR2 YYNGEE. V lost 0 bases to trimming and J lost 4 bases; unmatched junction nucleotides: 5. CDR3 length equals 15 residues. The CDR3 region has the DNA TGTGCCAGCAGCGTAGCTGGGGGGGATGCAGATACGCAGTATTTT. This translates into CASSVAGGDADTQYF.

The rearrangement joins TRBV7-3 to TRBJ2-5; 9 bases match TRBD1. The CDR3 has 14 amino acids. The V segment lost 4 bases and the J segment 3 bases; nucleotides outside the gene matches: 3. Germline V gene lookup returns CDR1 SGHTA and CDR2 FQGTGA. For the CDR3, the DNA is TGTGCCAGCAGCTCCCGGGACAGGGAAGAGACCCAGTACTTC. Translating it yields CASSSRDREETQYF. Based on the CDR3 plus reference TRBV7-3 and TRBJ2-5, the full variable domain is GAGVSQTPSNKVTEKGKYVELRCDPISGHTALYWYRQSLGQGPEFLIYFQGTGAADDSGLPNDRFFAVRPEGSVSTLKIQRTERGDSAVYLCASSSRDREETQYFGPGTRLLVL.

The rearrangement joins TRBV5-1 to TRBJ2-3; D gene unclear. The V gene's germline CDR1 is SGHRS and CDR2 YFSETQ. Trimming pared 0 bases from V and 2 bases from J, leaving 7 bases between. CDR3 length equals 14 residues. The CDR3 loop reads CASSLDGFTDTQYF. The CDR3 DNA is TGCGCCAGCAGCTTGGATGGTTTCACAGATACGCAGTATTTT.

This clone was recorded once. J is TRBJ2-5 and V is TRBV4-1; D might be TRBD2 (5 bases). The CDR3 totals 16 residues. Germline CDR1 is MGHRA and CDR2 is YSYEKL. V was pared by 6 bases and J by 0 bases, with 17 bases between. The DNA for the CDR3 is TGCGCCAGCAGTCCCACCCGACTATTGAACCAAGAGACCCAGTACTTC. This gives the protein CASSPTRLLNQETQYF.

The rearrangement uses TRBV6-1 and TRBJ1-4; D is unresolved. Deletions cut 8 bases from V and 5 bases from J, with 12 bases between. This CDR3 is built from 13 residues. From germline, CDR1 is MNHNS and CDR2 SASEGT. CDR3 loop: CASGLLLNEKLFF. As DNA, the CDR3 is TGTGCCAGCGGGTTGCTACTAAATGAAAAACTGTTTTTT.

This rearrangement joins TRBV27 to TRBJ1-1; TRBD1 matches 7 bases. This CDR3 region has 15 residues. J gave up 5 bases and V 4 bases, and 10 bases lay outside the gene matches. Germline V CDR1 and CDR2: MNHEY, SMNVEV (reference sequence). CDR3 nucleotide sequence: TGTGCCAGCAGTTCCAACAGGGGCGCGTTGACTGAAGCTTTCTTT. It translates to CASSSNRGALTEAFF.